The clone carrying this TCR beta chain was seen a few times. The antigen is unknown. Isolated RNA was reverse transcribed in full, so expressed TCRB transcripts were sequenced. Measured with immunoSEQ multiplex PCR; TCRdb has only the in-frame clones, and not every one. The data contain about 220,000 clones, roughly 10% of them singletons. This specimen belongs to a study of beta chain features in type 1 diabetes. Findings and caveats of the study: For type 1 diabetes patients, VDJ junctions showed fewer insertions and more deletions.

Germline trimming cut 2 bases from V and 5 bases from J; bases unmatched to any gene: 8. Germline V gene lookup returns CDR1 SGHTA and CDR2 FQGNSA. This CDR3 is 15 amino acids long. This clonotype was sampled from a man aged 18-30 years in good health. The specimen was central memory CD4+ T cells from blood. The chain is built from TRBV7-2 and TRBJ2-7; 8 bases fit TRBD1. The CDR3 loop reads CASSLIGRGQDEQYF. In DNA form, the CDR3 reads TGTGCCAGCAGCTTAATCGGCAGGGGGCAGGACGAGCAGTACTTC.